The 30 T cell receptor beta chains presented below share a single source sample, sequenced in a study. TCRdb itself ran the 5' RACE reads through MiXCR, one entry per CDR3 protein. This sample has over 8,000 distinct CDR3 sequences, with around 67% found just once. Sequenced input: tumor-infiltrating naive CD4+ T cells sorted from the breast tumor. The sample's subset: naive CD4+ T cells, CD4+CD45RA+CD25-. The receptors stem from a female donor with breast cancer.

This clonotype was counted once. V gene TRBV5-1 combines with J gene TRBJ2-3; D might be TRBD2 (6 bases). V was clipped by 4 bases and J by 2 bases, with 11 bases between them. CDR3 size: 14 residues. Germline assignment: CDR1 SGHRS and CDR2 YFSETQ. The chain's CDR3 is CASSRGDNTDTQYF. The CDR3 DNA follows: TGCGCCAGCAGCCGCGGGGATAACACAGATACGCAGTATTTT.

This sequence joins TRBV27 and TRBJ1-2; D is unclear. The germline V and J ends were trimmed by 5 bases and 1 base, with 8 bases remaining between them. Germline V gene lookup returns CDR1 MNHEY and CDR2 SMNVEV (reference sequence). CDR3 length: 13 residues. CDR3 nucleotide sequence: TGTGCCAGCAGTCCGGAGGGTAACTATGGCTACACCTTC. Its protein product is CASSPEGNYGYTF.

The gene calls are TRBV12-3 or TRBV12-4 and TRBJ2-1, with D possibly being TRBD2 (6 bases). CDR3 length equals 16 residues. V was pared by 4 bases and J by 5 bases, with 18 bases between. CDR3 nucleotide sequence: TGTGCCAGCAGTTATGCGGGACTGTACAATCACAATGAGCAGTTCTTC. It encodes CASSYAGLYNHNEQFF.

This rearrangement joins TRBV20-1 to TRBJ2-3; 9 nucleotides align to TRBD2. The germline gives CDR1 DFQATT, CDR2 SNEGSKA (reference sequence). The CDR3 contains 12 residues. V shed 5 bases and J 3 bases; nucleotides not matched to a gene: 0. The chain's CDR3 is CSAGLATDTQYF. The CDR3 DNA reads as TGCAGTGCTGGACTAGCGACAGATACGCAGTATTTT.

This chain connects TRBV7-8 to TRBJ2-3, with D maybe TRBD2 (5 bases). This CDR3 has 17 amino acids. Germline values: CDR1 SGHVS, CDR2 FQNEAQ. V lost 3 bases and J 2 bases, leaving 18 bases between the germline ends. In DNA form, the CDR3 reads TGTGCCAGCAGCTTCGGGCGCCGGGGATGGGCCACAGATACGCAGTATTTT. Translation gives CASSFGRRGWATDTQYF. Variable domain in full (rest from reference TRBV7-8 and TRBJ2-3): GAGVSQSPRYKVAKRGQDVALRCDPISGHVSLFWYQQALGQGPEFLTYFQNEAQLDKSGLPSDRFFAERPEGSVSTLKIQRTQQEDSAVYLCASSFGRRGWATDTQYFGPGTRLTVL.

The rearrangement links TRBV30 to TRBJ2-1; 14 bases fit TRBD2. The V segment lost 5 bases and the J segment 8 bases; nucleotides outside the gene matches: 5. Germline V lookup: CDR1 GTSNPN, CDR2 SVGIG (reference sequence). This CDR3 is 14 amino acids long. The CDR3 sequence is CAWGLAGGVYEQFF. DNA for the CDR3: TGTGCCTGGGGACTAGCGGGGGGTGTCTATGAGCAGTTCTTC.

This sequence joins TRBV6-1 and TRBJ1-5, with 7 bases identical to TRBD1. The CDR3 has 13 amino acids. CDR1 is MNHNS and CDR2 is SASEGT in the germline V gene. V lost 11 bases and J lost 7; bases outside the gene matches: 11. The chain's CDR3 is CAGATGLGQPQHF. CDR3 bases: TGTGCCGGAGCGACAGGGCTCGGGCAGCCCCAGCATTTT.

The rearrangement links TRBV5-1 to TRBJ1-1, with D perhaps matching TRBD1 (6 bases). Trimming pared 4 bases from V and 3 bases from J, leaving 16 bases between. In germline, CDR1 is SGHRS, CDR2 YFSETQ. The CDR3 totals 15 residues. CDR3 region: CASSPETGFDTEAFF. CDR3 DNA sequence: TGCGCCAGCAGCCCGGAGACAGGATTTGACACTGAAGCTTTCTTT.

The rearrangement uses TRBV6-5 and TRBJ1-5, with D perhaps matching TRBD1 (5 bases). Germline V lookup: CDR1 MNHEY, CDR2 SVGAGI. Trimming removed 0 bases at V and 4 bases at J, with 10 bases between. The CDR3 has 15 amino acids. CDR3 protein: CASSYSGTGNQPQHF. The CDR3 DNA follows: TGTGCCAGCAGTTACTCTGGGACGGGGAATCAGCCCCAGCATTTT.

This clonotype was found a few times. The V and J genes are TRBV7-6 and TRBJ2-6; 8 positions match TRBD1. Germline CDR1 and CDR2: SGHVS and FNYEAQ. V gave up 0 bases and J gave up 4 bases; unmatched junction bases: 14. The CDR3 runs 20 residues. The CDR3 protein is CASSLASTGADPPGANVLTF. In DNA, the CDR3 is TGTGCCAGCAGCTTAGCATCGACAGGGGCAGACCCGCCAGGGGCCAACGTCCTGACTTTC.

This rearrangement joins TRBV6-5 to TRBJ1-6; 8 nucleotides align to TRBD1. The ends lost 4 bases at V and 7 bases at J; junction bases unmatched: 3. The CDR3 has 14 residues. Germline lookup yields CDR1 MNHEY and CDR2 SVGAGI. This CDR3 reads CASSLDRDNSPLHF. DNA for the CDR3: TGTGCCAGCAGTTTGGACAGGGACAATTCACCCCTCCACTTT.

The chain carries TRBV5-1 and TRBJ1-2; D not resolved. The CDR3 has 14 residues. Germline loops: CDR1 SGHRS, CDR2 YFSETQ. Trimming removed 2 bases from V and 0 bases from J, with 8 bases in between. The CDR3 DNA reads as TGCGCCAGCAGCTTTACAGCCGCTAACTATGGCTACACCTTC. Translated: CASSFTAANYGYTF.

This clonotype was seen only a few times. The chain has TRBV20-1 and TRBJ2-7; D call uncertain. Looked up from germline, CDR1 is DFQATT and CDR2 is SNEGSKA (reference sequence). The CDR3 length is 16 residues. The V gene lost 0 bases and the J gene lost 4 bases, with 19 bases spanning the gap. As DNA, the CDR3 is TGCAGTGCTAGAGATCCTCGAGGTGTGTTGGGGTACGAGCAGTACTTC. As protein: CSARDPRGVLGYEQYF.

The rearrangement uses TRBV3-1 and TRBJ2-7; no clear D gene. V was clipped by 1 base and J by 4 bases, with 11 bases between them. The CDR3 covers 14 residues. Germline CDR1 and CDR2: LGHDT and YNNKEL (reference sequence). The CDR3 here is CASSQGSSGYEQYF. DNA for the CDR3: TGTGCCAGCAGCCAAGGTAGCAGTGGGTACGAGCAGTACTTC.

The J gene is TRBJ2-3, the V gene TRBV20-1, with TRBD2 identical over 7 bases. V gave up 4 bases and J gave up 0 bases; unmatched junction bases: 13. The CDR3 contains 17 residues. The germline CDR1 and CDR2 sequences are DFQATT and SNEGSKA (reference sequence). In nucleotides, the CDR3 is TGCAGTGCTACCATCCTAGCGGCGCCTTATAGCACAGATACGCAGTATTTT. Its protein product is CSATILAAPYSTDTQYF.

This chain links TRBV6-5 with TRBJ2-1, with 8 bases identical to TRBD1. Germline CDR1 is MNHEY and CDR2 is SVGAGI. Trimming took 2 bases from V and 2 from J; bases not matched to a gene: 8. The CDR3 has 17 residues. Written as DNA, the CDR3 is TGTGCCAGCAGTTACGGGGGCAGGGGGCGACCCTACAATGAGCAGTTCTTC. Encoded protein: CASSYGGRGRPYNEQFF.

The chain has TRBV6-6 and TRBJ2-7, with 7 bases identical to TRBD2. The germline V gene encodes CDR1 MNHNY and CDR2 SVGAGI (reference sequence). V was clipped by 6 bases and J by 2 bases; unmatched bases: 7. This CDR3 is built from 14 residues. The CDR3 DNA sequence: TGTGCCAGCAGACGGGGGGACTACACCTACGAGCAGTACTTC. Its translation is CASRRGDYTYEQYF.

The V gene is TRBV7-3, the J gene TRBJ2-4, with D perhaps matching TRBD1 (5 bases). V shed 5 bases and J shed 1 base, with 15 bases lying between them. This CDR3 contains 16 residues. The germline CDR1 and CDR2 sequences are SGHTA and FQGTGA. This CDR3 is CASSTTGWAAKNIQYF. The CDR3 DNA follows: TGTGCCAGCAGCACAACAGGATGGGCGGCCAAAAACATTCAGTACTTC.

The rearrangement uses TRBV20-1 and TRBJ2-7; the D gene is possibly TRBD1 (6 bases). Trimming removed 2 bases from V and 3 bases from J, with 17 bases in between. Germline V gene data show CDR1 as DFQATT and CDR2 as SNEGSKA (reference sequence). This CDR3 comprises 15 residues. CDR3 loop: CSARPPFGQSYEQYF. The CDR3, as DNA: TGCAGTGCTAGACCCCCGTTCGGACAGAGCTACGAGCAGTACTTC.

The V gene is TRBV2, the J gene TRBJ1-5; D remains ambiguous. Per the germline V gene, CDR1 is SNHLY and CDR2 is FYNNEI. The V end lost 7 bases, the J end lost 1 base, and 5 bases lay between the germline ends. This CDR3 has 12 amino acids. The CDR3 spells CASKGSNQPQHF. The CDR3 DNA sequence: TGTGCCAGCAAAGGGAGCAATCAGCCCCAGCATTTT.

The chain combines TRBV29-1 with TRBJ2-1, with D possibly called TRBD1 or TRBD2 (6 bases each). From germline, CDR1 is SQVTM and CDR2 ANQGSEA. V was cut by 5 bases and J by 6 bases, with 14 bases left in between. This CDR3 has 13 amino acids. CDR3 nucleotide sequence: TGCAGCGTTCGCGGGACATCGCTCAATGAGCAGTTCTTC. Translating gives CSVRGTSLNEQFF.

This clonotype has only one observation. V and J are TRBV6-1 and TRBJ1-2; perhaps TRBD1 as D (5 bases). This CDR3 has 12 residues. Trimming took off 1 base at V and 8 bases at J, with 8 bases between the two ends. The germline V gene has CDR1 MNHNS and CDR2 SASEGT. The CDR3 spells CASSEGTLGYTF. CDR3 DNA sequence: TGTGCCAGCAGTGAAGGGACACTAGGCTACACCTTC.

V gene TRBV7-9 combines with J gene TRBJ1-5; perhaps TRBD1 as D (6 bases). Trimming cost V 10 bases and J 4 bases, with 23 bases left between them. CDR1 and CDR2 from the germline V gene are SEHNR and FQNEAQ (reference sequence). This CDR3 contains 16 residues. CDR3 DNA: TGTGCCACCGAGGCTATTGGGGGGCCTGGTAATCAGCCCCAGCATTTT. This sequence encodes CATEAIGGPGNQPQHF.

This chain joins TRBV6-5 and TRBJ2-2, with a weak D call TRBD1 (5 bases). CDR1 MNHEY and CDR2 SVGAGI come from the germline V gene. CDR3 size: 17 residues. The V gene lost 1 base and the J gene lost 1 base, with 13 bases spanning the gap. Here the CDR3 DNA reads TGTGCCAGCAGTTACTATTATTCCAGGGAGAACACCGGGGAGCTGTTTTTT. Translated, it gives CASSYYYSRENTGELFF.

V gene TRBV30 combines with J gene TRBJ2-5, with D perhaps TRBD2 (5 bases). The germline gives CDR1 GTSNPN, CDR2 SVGIG (reference sequence). The CDR3 spans 18 residues. Trimming pared 0 bases from V and 2 bases from J, leaving 22 bases between. DNA of the CDR3: TGTGCCTGGAGTGTACTCCTTTTTGGGCTAGCCCCTCAAGAGACCCAGTACTTC. Protein: CAWSVLLFGLAPQETQYF.

CDR3 coding DNA: TGTGCCAGCAGCCAGGCGGGATCTGGGGCCAACGTCCTGACTTTC. Its protein product is CASSQAGSGANVLTF. This sequence joins TRBV11-2 and TRBJ2-6; D may be TRBD2 (6 bases). The V and J ends lost 5 bases and 1 base respectively, with 9 bases between them. Per the germline V gene, CDR1 is SGHAT and CDR2 is FQNNGV. The CDR3 is 15 residues long.

V and J are TRBV6-5 and TRBJ1-1; 7 bases align to TRBD1. The length of the CDR3 is 13 residues. V lost 6 bases, J lost 1 base, and 2 bases stayed unmatched. Germline loops: CDR1 MNHEY, CDR2 SVGAGI. The CDR3 loop reads CASSNRGNTEAFF. The CDR3 DNA sequence: TGTGCCAGCAGCAACAGGGGGAACACTGAAGCTTTCTTT.

This clonotype was observed a few times. The CDR3 reads CASAPVGGYSNQPQHF. DNA for the CDR3: TGTGCTAGTGCCCCCGTTGGAGGATATAGCAATCAGCCCCAGCATTTT. V and J are TRBV12-5 and TRBJ1-5; no firm D call. Deletions cut 7 bases from V and 0 bases from J, with 16 bases between. CDR1 and CDR2 (germline): LGHNT, FRNRAP. The CDR3 totals 16 residues.

This chain links TRBV11-2 with TRBJ2-1; possible D gene TRBD1, 6 bases. The CDR3 has 15 residues. In germline, CDR1 is SGHAT, CDR2 FQNNGV. V dropped 5 bases and J dropped 6 bases, with 17 bases sitting between them. CDR3 DNA: TGTGCCAGCAGCGCCCCGGACAGACCTGGCAATGAGCAGTTCTTC. This sequence encodes CASSAPDRPGNEQFF.

The V call is TRBV29-1, the J call TRBJ2-1; 7 bases match TRBD1. Trimming removed 7 bases from V and 4 bases from J; junction bases left unmatched: 10. Looked up from germline, CDR1 is SQVTM and CDR2 is ANQGSEA. The CDR3 totals 14 residues. The CDR3 sequence: CSAEGQGEYNEQFF. CDR3 DNA sequence: TGCAGCGCCGAGGGGCAGGGGGAGTACAATGAGCAGTTCTTC.